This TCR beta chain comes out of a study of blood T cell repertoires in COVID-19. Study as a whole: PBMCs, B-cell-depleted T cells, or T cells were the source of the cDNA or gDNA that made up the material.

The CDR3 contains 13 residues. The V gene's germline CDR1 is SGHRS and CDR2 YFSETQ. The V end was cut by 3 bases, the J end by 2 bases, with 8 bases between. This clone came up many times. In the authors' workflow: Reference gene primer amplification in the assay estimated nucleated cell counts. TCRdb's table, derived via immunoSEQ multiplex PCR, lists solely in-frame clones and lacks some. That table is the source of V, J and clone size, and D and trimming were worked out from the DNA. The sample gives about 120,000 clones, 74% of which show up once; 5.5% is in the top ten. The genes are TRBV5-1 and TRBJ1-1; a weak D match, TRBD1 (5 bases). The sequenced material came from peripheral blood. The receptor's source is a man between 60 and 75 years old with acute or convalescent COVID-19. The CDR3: CASSSTVNTEAFF. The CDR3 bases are TGCGCCAGCAGCTCGACAGTTAACACTGAAGCTTTCTTT.